In its sample, the clone carrying this T cell receptor beta chain was seen once. The sample is drawn from a study of blood T cell repertoires in COVID-19. At the level of the study: The cDNA or gDNA used as material had been derived from T cells, B-cell-depleted T cells, or PBMCs.

The CDR3 has 15 amino acids. With 2 bases clipped from V and 9 bases from J, the junction kept 6 bases outside the gene matches. CDR1 and CDR2 from the germline V gene are ENHRY and SYGVKD. Original processing notes: Amplified reference gene primers provided the basis for estimating nucleated cell counts. Here immunoSEQ multiplex PCR was the method, and the copy in TCRdb shows in-frame clones only, minus some. That table supplies the V and J calls and clone size; D and trimming were determined from the DNA. This sample has under 130,000 clones, with more than 60% found just once. Sequenced material: peripheral blood. This chain connects TRBV10-3 to TRBJ2-1; TRBD2 matches 11 bases. The receptor's source is a man in his 70s with active or convalescent COVID-19. The CDR3 coding sequence is TGTGCCATCAGTGAGGCCGGACTAGCGGGCGGTGAGCAGTTCTTC. Protein product: CAISEAGLAGGEQFF.